These 2 T cell receptor beta chains were all obtained from the same sample, sequenced in a study of technical replicates of blood from four donors. Generated by immunoSEQ multiplex PCR, the TCRdb table keeps only in-frame clones and is missing some. The sample has under 85,000 clones, 85% to 95% seen once. Material for sequencing was T cells isolated from PBMCs. Receptor source: a human donor in good health.

The chain employs TRBV4-2 and TRBJ2-3, with 12 positions matching TRBD2. After removal of 4 bases from V and 0 bases from J, the junction contained 8 bases not matched to a gene. The CDR3 loop spans 18 amino acids. CDR1 and CDR2 (germline): LGHNA, YNFKEQ. This chain's CDR3 is CASSLSSGRASSTDTQYF. The DNA for the CDR3 is TGTGCCAGCAGCCTCTCTAGCGGGAGGGCTTCTAGCACAGATACGCAGTATTTT.

About this clone: Within the sample, other DNA sequences also encode this same CDR3. This rearrangement joins TRBV18 to TRBJ2-5, with D possibly matching TRBD1 (5 bases). V was cut by 2 bases and J by 4 bases, with 5 bases left in between. The CDR3 is 12 amino acids. Germline V gives CDR1 KGHSH, CDR2 LQKENI. The DNA of the CDR3 is TGTGCCAGCTCACCAGACAGAGAGACCCAGTACTTC. Its protein product is CASSPDRETQYF.